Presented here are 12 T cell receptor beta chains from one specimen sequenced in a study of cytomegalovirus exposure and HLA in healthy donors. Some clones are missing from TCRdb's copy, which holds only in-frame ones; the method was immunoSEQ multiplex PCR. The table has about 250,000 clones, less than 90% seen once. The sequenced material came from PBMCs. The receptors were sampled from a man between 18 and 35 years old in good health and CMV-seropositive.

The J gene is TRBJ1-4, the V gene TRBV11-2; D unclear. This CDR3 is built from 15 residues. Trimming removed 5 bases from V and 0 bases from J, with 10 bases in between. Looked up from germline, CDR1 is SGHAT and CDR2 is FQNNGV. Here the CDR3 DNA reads TGTGCCAGCAGCCCGAACAGTGCAACTAATGAAAAACTGTTTTTT. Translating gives CASSPNSATNEKLFF.

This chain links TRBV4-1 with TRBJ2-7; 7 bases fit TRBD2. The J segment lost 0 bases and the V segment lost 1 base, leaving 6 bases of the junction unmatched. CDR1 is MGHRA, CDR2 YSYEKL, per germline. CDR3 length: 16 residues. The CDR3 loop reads CASSQVVAGNSYEQYF. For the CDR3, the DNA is TGCGCCAGCAGCCAAGTGGTAGCGGGTAACTCCTACGAGCAGTACTTC.

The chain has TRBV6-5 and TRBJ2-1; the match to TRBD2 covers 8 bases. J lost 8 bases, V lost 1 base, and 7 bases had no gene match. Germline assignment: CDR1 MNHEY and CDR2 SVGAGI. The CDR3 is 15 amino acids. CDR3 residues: CASSYWTGGFYEQFF. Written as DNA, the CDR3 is TGTGCCAGCAGTTACTGGACGGGAGGGTTTTATGAGCAGTTCTTC.

CDR3 sequence (DNA): TGTGCCAGCAGCCAAAAACTACAGGGGACATACTATGGCTACACCTTC. Its protein is CASSQKLQGTYYGYTF. The chain joins TRBV6-6 to TRBJ1-2, with 7 bases identical to TRBD1. This CDR3 is 16 amino acids long. With 6 bases clipped from V and 3 bases from J, the junction kept 13 bases outside the gene matches. Germline V gene lookup returns CDR1 MNHNY and CDR2 SVGAGI (reference sequence).

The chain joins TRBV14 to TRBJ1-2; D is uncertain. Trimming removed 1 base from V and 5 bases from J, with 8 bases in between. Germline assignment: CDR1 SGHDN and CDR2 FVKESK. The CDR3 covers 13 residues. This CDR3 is CASSQGGGYGYTF. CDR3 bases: TGTGCCAGCAGCCAAGGCGGCGGGTATGGCTACACCTTC.

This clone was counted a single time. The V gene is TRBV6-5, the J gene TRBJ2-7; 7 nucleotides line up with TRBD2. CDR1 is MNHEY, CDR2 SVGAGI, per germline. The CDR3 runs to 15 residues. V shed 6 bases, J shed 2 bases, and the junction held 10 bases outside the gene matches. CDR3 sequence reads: CASSPQVGRAYEQYF. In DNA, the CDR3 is TGTGCCAGCAGCCCCCAGGTTGGGAGGGCCTACGAGCAGTACTTC.

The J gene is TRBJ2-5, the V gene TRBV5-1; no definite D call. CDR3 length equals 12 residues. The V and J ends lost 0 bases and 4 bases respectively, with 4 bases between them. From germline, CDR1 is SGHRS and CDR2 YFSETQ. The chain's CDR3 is CASSLGVETQYF. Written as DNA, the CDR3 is TGCGCCAGCAGCTTGGGTGTAGAGACCCAGTACTTC. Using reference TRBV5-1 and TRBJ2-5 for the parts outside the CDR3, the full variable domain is KAGVTQTPRYLIKTRGQQVTLSCSPISGHRSVSWYQQTPGQGLQFLFEYFSETQRNKGNFPGRFSGRQFSNSRSEMNVSTLELGDSALYLCASSLGVETQYFGPGTRLLVL.

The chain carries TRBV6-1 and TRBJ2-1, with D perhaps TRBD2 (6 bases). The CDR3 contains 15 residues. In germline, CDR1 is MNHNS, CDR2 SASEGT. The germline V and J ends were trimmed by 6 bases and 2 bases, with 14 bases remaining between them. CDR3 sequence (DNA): TGTGCCAGCAGACAGTGGGGGGTGGCCTACAATGAGCAGTTCTTC. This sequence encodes CASRQWGVAYNEQFF.

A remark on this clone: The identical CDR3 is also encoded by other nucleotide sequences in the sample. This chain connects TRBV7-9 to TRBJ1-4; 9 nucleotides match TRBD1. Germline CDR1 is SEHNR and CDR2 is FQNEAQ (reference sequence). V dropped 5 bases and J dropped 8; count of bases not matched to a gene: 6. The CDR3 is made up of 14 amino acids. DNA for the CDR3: TGTGCCAGCAGCCTACAGGGGGCGCGGGAAAAACTGTTTTTT. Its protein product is CASSLQGAREKLFF.

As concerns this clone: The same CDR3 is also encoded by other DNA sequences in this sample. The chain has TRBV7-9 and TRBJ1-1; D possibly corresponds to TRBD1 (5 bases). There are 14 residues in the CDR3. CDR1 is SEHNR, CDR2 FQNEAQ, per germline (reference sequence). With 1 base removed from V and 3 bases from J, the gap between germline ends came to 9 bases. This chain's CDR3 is CASSLGGVDTEAFF. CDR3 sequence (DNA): TGTGCCAGCAGCTTAGGAGGGGTTGACACTGAAGCTTTCTTT.

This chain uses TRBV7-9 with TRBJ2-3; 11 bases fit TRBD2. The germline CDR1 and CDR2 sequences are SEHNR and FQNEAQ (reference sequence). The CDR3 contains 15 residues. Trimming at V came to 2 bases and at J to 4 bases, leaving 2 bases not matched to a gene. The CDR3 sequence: CASSLQTSGADTQYF. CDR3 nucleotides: TGTGCCAGCAGCTTACAGACTAGCGGGGCAGATACGCAGTATTTT.

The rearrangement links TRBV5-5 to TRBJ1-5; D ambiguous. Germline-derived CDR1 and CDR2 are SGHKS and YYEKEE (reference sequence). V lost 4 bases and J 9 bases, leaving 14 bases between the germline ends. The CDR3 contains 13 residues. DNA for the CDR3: TGTGCCAGCAGCGTTGACATGGAGGGGCCCCAGCATTTT. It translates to CASSVDMEGPQHF.